The 22 T cell receptor beta chains below all came from one sample that was sequenced in a study of blood T cell repertoires in COVID-19. Here immunoSEQ multiplex PCR was the method, and the copy in TCRdb shows in-frame clones only, minus some. The table records some 510,000 clones, over 75% of them present only once. Sequencing used PBMCs or T cells enriched from blood (not recorded which). All receptors come from a woman aged 40 to 50 who had recovered from COVID-19.

The chain combines TRBV11-2 with TRBJ2-1; 7 bases align to TRBD2. V lost 2 bases to trimming and J lost 0 bases; unmatched junction nucleotides: 4. The CDR3 spans 16 residues. Looked up from germline, CDR1 is SGHAT and CDR2 is FQNNGV. CDR3: CASSLRLASSYNEQFF. For the CDR3, the DNA is TGTGCCAGCAGCTTACGACTAGCTAGCTCCTACAATGAGCAGTTCTTC.

The chain couples TRBV5-1 to TRBJ2-7; possibly TRBD2 for D (6 bases). The CDR3 sequence is 15 residues long. Germline CDR1 SGHRS, CDR2 YFSETQ. The V end was cut by 3 bases, the J end by 0 bases, with 13 bases between. For the CDR3, the DNA is TGCGCCAGCAGCTCGGGGACTCGAGACTCCTACGAGCAGTACTTC. This codes for CASSSGTRDSYEQYF.

CDR3 nucleotides: TGTGCTAGTGATGGGACAGGGTATGGAGACGAGCAGTACTTC. Protein: CASDGTGYGDEQYF. The chain recombines TRBV12-5 with TRBJ2-7, with TRBD1 identical over 9 bases. The CDR3 runs 14 residues. Losses at the gene ends were 7 bases for V and 5 bases for J; bases not matched to a gene: 9. The germline gives CDR1 LGHNT, CDR2 FRNRAP.

The V call is TRBV7-2, the J call TRBJ1-5; 8 nucleotides line up with TRBD1. This CDR3 comprises 14 residues. Germline lookup yields CDR1 SGHTA and CDR2 FQGNSA. J was trimmed by 6 bases and V by 3 bases; bases with no gene match: 4. The CDR3 loop reads CASSFQGASQPQHF. The CDR3 DNA is TGTGCCAGCAGCTTCCAGGGGGCGAGTCAGCCCCAGCATTTT.

This clone was picked up one time. The rearrangement uses TRBV7-2 and TRBJ2-1; no clear D gene. Trimming pared 3 bases from V and 6 bases from J, leaving 3 bases between. Germline V gives CDR1 SGHTA, CDR2 FQGNSA. CDR3 length: 11 amino acids. The CDR3 sequence: CASSFINEQFF. The CDR3 DNA follows: TGTGCCAGCAGCTTTATCAATGAGCAGTTCTTC.

The gene calls are TRBV4-1 and TRBJ1-1, with D perhaps TRBD1 (6 bases). Trimming took off 3 bases at V and 1 base at J, with 18 bases between the two ends. This CDR3 is built from 17 residues. CDR1 is MGHRA, CDR2 YSYEKL, per germline. The CDR3 here is CASSHLEAMDRNTEAFF. Here the CDR3 DNA reads TGCGCCAGCAGCCACTTGGAGGCGATGGACAGGAACACTGAAGCTTTCTTT.

This clone was seen only a few times. This rearrangement joins TRBV6-2 or TRBV6-3 to TRBJ1-2; D gene unclear. The CDR3 has 13 residues. V was cut by 0 bases and J by 3 bases, with 5 bases left in between. Germline-derived CDR1 and CDR2 are MNHEY and SVGEGT. In DNA, the CDR3 is TGTGCCAGCAGTTACTCCCGGGACTATGGCTACACCTTC. Translating it yields CASSYSRDYGYTF.

The rearrangement uses TRBV7-9 and TRBJ2-2, with 12 bases matching TRBD2. V was clipped by 2 bases and J by 0 bases; unmatched bases: 4. The CDR3 has 18 residues. Germline V gene lookup returns CDR1 SEHNR and CDR2 FQNEAQ (reference sequence). The CDR3 DNA follows: TGTGCCAGCAGCTTACGCCGGACTAGCGGGACGAACACCGGGGAGCTGTTTTTT. Translation gives CASSLRRTSGTNTGELFF.

The chain recombines TRBV29-1 with TRBJ1-2, with 7 positions matching TRBD1. Germline assignment: CDR1 SQVTM and CDR2 ANQGSEA. The CDR3 is 14 residues long. The ends lost 7 bases at V and 5 bases at J; junction bases unmatched: 13. The CDR3 loop is CSAFQQGIGYGYTF. The CDR3 coding sequence is TGCAGCGCCTTCCAACAGGGGATAGGGTATGGCTACACCTTC.

The CDR3 reads CASSVGIGQGSNYGYTF. Here the CDR3 DNA reads TGTGCCAGCAGCGTAGGTATAGGACAGGGGAGCAACTATGGCTACACCTTC. The J gene is TRBJ1-2, the V gene TRBV9; 9 bases fit TRBD1. Germline V lookup: CDR1 SGDLS, CDR2 YYNGEE. V dropped 0 bases and J dropped 2; count of bases not matched to a gene: 8. The CDR3 is made up of 17 amino acids.

V is TRBV5-8 and J is TRBJ1-2; 9 nucleotides match TRBD1. With 3 bases clipped from V and 4 bases from J, the junction kept 7 bases outside the gene matches. Per germline, CDR1 SGHTS and CDR2 YDEGEE. This CDR3 has 15 residues. Written as DNA, the CDR3 is TGTGCCAGCAGCTCAAGGACAGGGGTGAGCTATGGCTACACCTTC. It is translated as CASSSRTGVSYGYTF.

J is TRBJ1-1 and V is TRBV7-9, with no clear D. This CDR3 spans 11 amino acids. Trimming took 4 bases from V and 2 from J, leaving 2 bases between them. CDR1 SEHNR and CDR2 FQNEAQ come from the germline V gene (reference sequence). The CDR3: CASSSNTEAFF. DNA for the CDR3: TGTGCCAGCAGCTCAAACACTGAAGCTTTCTTT.

The V call is TRBV4-3, the J call TRBJ1-2; possibly TRBD1 for D (5 bases). CDR1 is LGHNA, CDR2 YSLEER, per germline. CDR3 length: 14 amino acids. The V and J ends lost 0 bases and 7 bases respectively, with 12 bases between them. In nucleotides, the CDR3 is TGCGCCAGCAGCCAAGAGCGTGGGACTTTTGGCTACACCTTC. As protein: CASSQERGTFGYTF.

The rearrangement links TRBV4-3 to TRBJ2-1; D may be TRBD2 (5 bases). Germline V gives CDR1 LGHNA, CDR2 YSLEER. The CDR3 extends over 18 amino acids. With 0 bases removed from V and 1 base from J, the gap between germline ends came to 16 bases. CDR3 bases: TGCGCCAGCAGCCAAGATGGCGGGCTTGGTGGGTCCTACAATGAGCAGTTCTTC. It yields the protein CASSQDGGLGGSYNEQFF.

This sequence joins TRBV6-2 or TRBV6-3 and TRBJ1-3; no reliable D call. CDR3 size: 14 residues. Germline values: CDR1 MNHEY, CDR2 SVGEGT. V was pared by 4 bases and J by 2 bases, with 9 bases between. The CDR3 is CASSLRGTGNTIYF. The CDR3 DNA is TGTGCCAGCAGTTTACGGGGAACTGGAAACACCATATATTTT.

This chain links TRBV27 with TRBJ1-6; TRBD1 agrees at 10 bases. With V trimmed by 5 bases and J by 9 bases, 7 bases remained unmatched. The length of the CDR3 is 15 residues. Germline CDR1 MNHEY, CDR2 SMNVEV (reference sequence). The CDR3 DNA follows: TGTGCCAGCAGTCCCCGGGACAGGGGATTTTCACCCCTCCACTTT. Translation: CASSPRDRGFSPLHF.

The chain is built from TRBV28 and TRBJ1-1, with D possibly TRBD1 on 6 matching bases. Germline values: CDR1 MDHEN, CDR2 SYDVKM. This CDR3 is 15 amino acids long. V lost 5 bases, J lost 0 bases, and 13 bases lay in between. CDR3 coding DNA: TGTGCCAGCAGTATAATAGGGGACATGAACACTGAAGCTTTCTTT. Translating gives CASSIIGDMNTEAFF.

This chain uses TRBV7-9 with TRBJ2-7; 8 bases match TRBD2. CDR3 size: 16 residues. Germline trimming cut 5 bases from V and 0 bases from J; bases unmatched to any gene: 9. Per germline, CDR1 SEHNR and CDR2 FQNEAQ (reference sequence). The CDR3 is CASSPNSGTFSYEQYF. The CDR3, as DNA: TGTGCCAGCAGCCCGAATAGCGGGACATTCTCCTACGAGCAGTACTTC.

This clone was found once. The CDR3 loop reads CASSPRPLVEQYF. The CDR3 nucleotides read TGCGCCAGCAGCCCGCGTCCCCTGGTCGAGCAGTACTTC. The genes are TRBV4-1 and TRBJ2-7; no clear D gene. The germline CDR1 and CDR2 sequences are MGHRA and YSYEKL. With 4 bases removed from V and 6 bases from J, the gap between germline ends came to 13 bases. This CDR3 spans 13 amino acids.

The CDR3 spells CASSLEKSYEQYF. The CDR3 DNA reads TGTGCCAGCAGCTTAGAAAAGAGCTACGAGCAGTACTTC. The rearrangement links TRBV7-2 to TRBJ2-7, with D uncertain. With 1 base removed from V and 3 bases from J, the gap between germline ends came to 7 bases. In germline, CDR1 is SGHTA, CDR2 FQGNSA. CDR3 length equals 13 residues.

The chain recombines TRBV7-9 with TRBJ1-1, with D perhaps matching TRBD1 (6 bases). The V and J ends lost 5 bases and 1 base respectively, with 14 bases between them. The germline gives CDR1 SEHNR, CDR2 FQNEAQ (reference sequence). The CDR3 loop spans 15 amino acids. The CDR3 protein is CASSVRMTGNTEAFF. CDR3 sequence (DNA): TGTGCCAGCAGCGTCCGAATGACAGGGAACACTGAAGCTTTCTTT.

The chain combines TRBV18 with TRBJ2-2, with D uncertain. The CDR3 has 15 amino acids. Germline CDR1 is KGHSH and CDR2 is LQKENI. V lost 3 bases, J lost 4 bases, and 12 bases lay in between. The CDR3: CASSPSESGTGELFF. CDR3 DNA sequence: TGTGCCAGCTCACCCTCCGAGTCGGGCACCGGGGAGCTGTTTTTT.